This T cell receptor beta chain was sequenced during a study of blood T cell repertoires in COVID-19. The overall study: Material from acute and convalescent COVID-19 was sourced from the United States, Italy and Spain. In each case, the material was cDNA or gDNA derived from T cells, B-cell-depleted T cells, or PBMCs.

In this sample, this clone turned up once. The authors' processing: Counts of nucleated cells, estimated from reference gene primer amplification, were obtained. Libraries were prepared by immunoSEQ multiplex PCR; TCRdb keeps only in-frame clonotypes and omits some of them. V and J calls plus clone size are reproduced from that table; the DNA served to infer D and trimming. Altogether about 240,000 clones are present, roughly 82% being singletons, with the ten largest covering about 4.5%. V was cut by 6 bases and J by 0 bases, with 15 bases left in between. Germline V gene data show CDR1 as LNHDA and CDR2 as SQIVND (reference sequence). The CDR3 extends over 16 amino acids.

Sequenced sample: peripheral blood. The chain has TRBV19 and TRBJ1-5, with D maybe TRBD1 (5 bases). This receptor was taken from an older woman with acute or convalescent COVID-19. The CDR3 here is CASSSWGGDSNQPQHF. CDR3 coding DNA: TGTGCCAGTAGCAGTTGGGGGGGTGATAGCAATCAGCCCCAGCATTTT.